This TCR beta chain was documented in a study of T cell repertoires in cytomegalovirus infection. CDR1 and CDR2 (germline): SQVTM, ANQGSEA. V lost 4 bases to trimming and J lost 10 bases, with 8 bases between them. The CDR3 extends over 10 amino acids. One entry per CDR3 protein results from TCRdb running MiXCR on the reads. The repertoire holds roughly 190,000 distinct CDR3 sequences, with nearly 9.5% as singletons. The sample was PBMCs. This chain connects TRBV29-1 to TRBJ2-1; D call uncertain. This clonotype was obtained from a human donor in good health (CMV status not recorded). Some clones in this sample may be carry-over from other donors' samples. CDR3 loop: CSVVQLEQFF. Written as DNA, the CDR3 is TGCAGCGTTGTTCAGCTCGAGCAGTTCTTC.